This TCR beta chain came from a study of blood T cell repertoires in COVID-19. Study-level information: Material from acute and convalescent COVID-19 was sourced from the United States, Italy and Spain. The cDNA or gDNA used as material had been derived from T cells, B-cell-depleted T cells, or PBMCs.

CDR1 is MNHEY, CDR2 SVGAGI, per germline. J gave up 4 bases and V 4 bases, and 4 bases lay outside the gene matches. The CDR3 spans 14 residues. In the authors' workflow: The assay estimated nucleated cells by amplifying reference gene primers. Measured with immunoSEQ multiplex PCR; TCRdb has only the in-frame clones, and not every one. The V and J calls and clone size are taken from that table; D and trimming were inferred from the DNA. The sample includes approximately 100,000 clones, around 88% seen only once; the top ten take about a fifth. The sample consisted of peripheral blood. This TCR derives from a human donor with acute or convalescent COVID-19. The donor label of this sample is uncertain. The V and J genes are TRBV6-5 and TRBJ2-7; 10 nucleotides line up with TRBD1. Here the CDR3 reads CASSFGTGAYEQYF. The CDR3 bases are TGTGCCAGCAGTTTCGGGACAGGGGCTTACGAGCAGTACTTC.